Described below is a single T cell receptor beta chain sequence and its context. The antigen it recognizes is unknown. No qualities accompany the bases; no much larger clone lies one base away. Trimming removed 1 base from V and 0 bases from J; the gene matches leave 11 bases unexplained. The germline V gene (reference sequence) supplies CDR1 LNHNV and CDR2 YYDKDF. The CDR3 runs 18 amino acids, cysteine and phenylalanine included. The read is trimmed to its CDR3 DNA, 54 bases read in frame from base 1. Library preparation used 5' RACE. Sequencing used an Illumina HiSeq 2000. A universal primer binding site was added through template switching, and the final cDNA carried a unique molecular identifier so that TCR cDNA molecules could be counted accurately. Specific primers in the conserved constant-segment region were used to synthesize first-strand cDNA for TCR alpha and beta chains. To control for contamination, every cDNA library carried two barcodes: a SMART-Mk sample barcode plus Illumina barcodes. TruSeq adapter sequences, together with Illumina sample barcodes, were added in two successive PCR steps. TCR alpha and beta cDNA libraries were sequenced on the Illumina HiSeq platform with custom primers. As for how the authors treated the data: Raw reads were processed with MiGEC to extract unique molecular identifiers, and MiXCR was used to determine CDR3 positions. For each individual, recombination models were inferred using an EM algorithm with the repgenHMM and IGoR tools. Shared clonotype analysis was performed with the tcR package in R, normalizing sharing by the product of cloneset sizes. To study raw recombination without the effects of thymic and clonal selection, out-of-frame nonproductive sequences were analyzed. In TCRdb, the public reads were trimmed at Q25 with fastp and aligned with MiXCR, with productive beta chains retained. One record per CDR3 amino acid sequence lists the most common genes and DNA. The V and J calls reflect TCRdb's pipeline rather than the authors' work. Counted in this sample were 500,000 to 550,000 distinct CDR3 sequences; 20% to 25% of them appeared once. The ten biggest clones cover around 0.48% of the sample.

All donors were healthy Caucasians. The twin cohort consisted of three pairs of female monozygotic twins, all aged roughly 18 to 30 years. CD4+ and CD8+ T cell populations were isolated with positive isolation kits from Invitrogen. The data derive from a study of identical twins (dated by TCRdb to the mid-2010s). For context, the study as a whole: TCR alpha and beta repertoires from monozygotic twins, unrelated adults of various ages and cord blood were deep-sequenced to test whether fetal clonotypes persist. Replicate twin experiments were performed at different times using different library preparation protocols to rule out contamination.

Overall results and qualifications from the work: Fewer insertions were carried by abundant cord blood beta clonotypes; a weaker similar trend was observed in young adult naive repertoires, while no such trend was observed in memory repertoires. Conclusions relied on cross-sectional statistical analysis, since the same donors could not be followed over many years. Recombination models systematically underestimated out-of-frame TCR alpha sharing in monozygotic twins but agreed with sharing between unrelated individuals. A weaker excess of twin sharing was found in beta out-of-frame sequences because the signal-to-noise ratio was lowered by fewer shared sequences. Out-of-frame TCR alpha sequences shared between twins showed an excess of low generation-probability sequences compared with coincidental sharing between unrelated individuals. Zero-insertion analyses could be partly confounded by invariant T cells such as MAIT and iNKT, although diverse VJ usage argued against such confounding for most clonotypes.

These data also featured in a second study, about yellow fever vaccine responses in identical twins. Per the second study: According to the authors, the vaccine-induced T cell response in identical twins seemed to be partly convergent and partly specific to each individual. Focusing on identical twins, the study followed the T cell clones that responded to the vaccine, and did so with precision.

This TCR derives from a woman aged 18-29 years in good health. The sequence is built from TRBV15 and TRBJ2-7, with TRBD2 matching 8 junction bases. Input material: CD4+ T cells sorted from blood. The DNA sequence reads TGTGCCACCAGCAGAGTCGCCGGGAGCGGGAGATACTCCTACGAGCAGTACTTC. This sequence encodes CATSRVAGSGRYSYEQYF.